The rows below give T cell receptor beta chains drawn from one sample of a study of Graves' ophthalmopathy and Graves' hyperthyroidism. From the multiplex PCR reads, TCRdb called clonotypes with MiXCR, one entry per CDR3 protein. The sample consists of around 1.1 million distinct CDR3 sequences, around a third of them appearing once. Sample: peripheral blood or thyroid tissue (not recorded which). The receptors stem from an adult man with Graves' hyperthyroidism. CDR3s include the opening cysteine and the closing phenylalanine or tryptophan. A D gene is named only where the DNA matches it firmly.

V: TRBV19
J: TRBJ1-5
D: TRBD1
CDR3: CASSGTVGQPQHF

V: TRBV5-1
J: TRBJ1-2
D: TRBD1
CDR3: CASSPDRGAVGYTF

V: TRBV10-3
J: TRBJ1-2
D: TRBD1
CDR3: CAIQPGTDYGYTF

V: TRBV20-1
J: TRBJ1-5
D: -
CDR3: CSARERGVQLGEYQHF

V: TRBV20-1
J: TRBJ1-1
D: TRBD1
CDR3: CSADDRVGNTEAFF

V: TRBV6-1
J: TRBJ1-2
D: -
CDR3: CAISDDMGTYGYTF

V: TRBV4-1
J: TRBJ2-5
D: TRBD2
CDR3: CASSQDRLAGVLETQYF

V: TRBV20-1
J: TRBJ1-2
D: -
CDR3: CSARRNPYGYTF

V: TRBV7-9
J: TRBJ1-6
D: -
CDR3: CASSSGGTLSYNSPLHF

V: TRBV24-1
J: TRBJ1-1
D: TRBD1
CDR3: CATSDTTTGTEAFF

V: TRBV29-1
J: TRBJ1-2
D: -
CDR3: CSGGDNYGYTF

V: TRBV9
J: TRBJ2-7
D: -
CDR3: CASGVAPTGFHEQYF

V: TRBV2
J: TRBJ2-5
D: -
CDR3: CATRGAEETQYF

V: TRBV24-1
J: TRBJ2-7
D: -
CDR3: CATTRRERESSYEQYF

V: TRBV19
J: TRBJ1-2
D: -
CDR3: CASHFINSYGYTF

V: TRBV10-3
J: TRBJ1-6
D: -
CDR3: CAISDRQVYNSPLHF

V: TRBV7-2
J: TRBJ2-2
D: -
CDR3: CATTPPPEAPGGGVNTGELFF

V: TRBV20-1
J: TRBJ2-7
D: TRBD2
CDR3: CSARLAGGLEYF

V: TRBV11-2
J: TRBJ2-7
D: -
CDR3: CASSPNRQDLYEQYF

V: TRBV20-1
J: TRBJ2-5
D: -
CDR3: CSARNMAPVETQYF

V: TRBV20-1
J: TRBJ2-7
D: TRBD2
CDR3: CSAFHSGRVYEQYF

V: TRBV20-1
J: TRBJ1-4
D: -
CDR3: CSAVTVANEKLFF

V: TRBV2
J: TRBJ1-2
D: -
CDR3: CASSVDRAGYTF

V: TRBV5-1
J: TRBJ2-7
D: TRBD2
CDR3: CASSRTLAGNFYEQYF

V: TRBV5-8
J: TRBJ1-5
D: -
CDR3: CASTASRQKFYSNQPQHF

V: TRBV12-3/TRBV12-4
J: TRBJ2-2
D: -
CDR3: CASSPDRPGELFF

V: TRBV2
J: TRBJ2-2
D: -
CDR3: CASTEGVAGELFF

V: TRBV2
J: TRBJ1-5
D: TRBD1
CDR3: CASSGTGGIQPQHF

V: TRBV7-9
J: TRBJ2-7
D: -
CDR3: CASSTSRGTSEQYF

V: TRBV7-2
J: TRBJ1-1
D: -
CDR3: CASSLVGPGGTEAFF

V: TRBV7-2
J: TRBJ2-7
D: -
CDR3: CASSPRETGTSYEQYF

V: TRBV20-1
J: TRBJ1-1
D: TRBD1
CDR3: CSARDNRGRGVAFF

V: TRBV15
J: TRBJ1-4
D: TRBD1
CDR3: CATSEAFGQGNEKLFF

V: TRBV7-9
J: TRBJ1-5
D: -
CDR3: CASSLGQGVNQPQHF

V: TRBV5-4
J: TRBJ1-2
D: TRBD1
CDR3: CASTPTGAHYGYTF

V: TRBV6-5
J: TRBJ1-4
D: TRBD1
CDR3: CASSHGTGHQGKLFF

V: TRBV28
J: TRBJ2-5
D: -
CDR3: CASMTSGLIETQYF

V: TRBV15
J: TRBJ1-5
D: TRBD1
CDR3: CATSRDAGGQGPSSDQPQHF

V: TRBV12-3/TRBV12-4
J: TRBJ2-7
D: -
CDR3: CASSLGGSLGYEQYF

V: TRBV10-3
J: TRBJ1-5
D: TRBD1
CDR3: CAISESAQGADGNQPQHF

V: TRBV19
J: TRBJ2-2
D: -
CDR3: CASRYRNTGELFF

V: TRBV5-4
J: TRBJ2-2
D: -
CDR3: CASSFWQEVTGELFF

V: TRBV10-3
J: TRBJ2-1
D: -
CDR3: CAGGTANEQFF

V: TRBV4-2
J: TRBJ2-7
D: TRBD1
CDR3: CASSLPGTGSHEQYF

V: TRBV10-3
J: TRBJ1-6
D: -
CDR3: CAISESGGDNSPLHF

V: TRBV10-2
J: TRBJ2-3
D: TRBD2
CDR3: CASSWDGRAEDTQYF

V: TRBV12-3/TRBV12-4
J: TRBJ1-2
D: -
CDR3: CASEPLSRQAHF

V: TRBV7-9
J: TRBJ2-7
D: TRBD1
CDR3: CASSPTQGRGRNEQYF

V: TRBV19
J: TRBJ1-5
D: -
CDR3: CASSIRRGEGNQPQHF

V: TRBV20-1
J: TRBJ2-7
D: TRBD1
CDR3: CSARDSSGTGVGEQYF

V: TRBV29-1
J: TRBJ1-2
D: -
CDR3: CSVELGAYGYTF

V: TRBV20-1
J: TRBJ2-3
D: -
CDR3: CSARAARGSPLPGTDTQYF

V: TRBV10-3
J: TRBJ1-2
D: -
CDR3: CASSDPRPTYGYTF